One sample yielded the 3 T cell receptor beta chains listed below, sequenced in a study of OX40 agonist ivuxolimab in advanced cancers. TCRdb's copy holds only in-frame clones and misses some; the assay was immunoSEQ multiplex PCR. The table records 30,000 to 35,000 clones, approximately 90% of them present only once. The input for sequencing was CD4+ or CD8+ T cells sorted from blood, taken in a trial of the OX40 agonist ivuxolimab. Receptors originate from an adult with an advanced solid tumor such as melanoma, head and neck, liver or kidney cancer.

The rearrangement links TRBV27 to TRBJ1-4, with D maybe TRBD1 (5 bases). Germline CDR1 is MNHEY and CDR2 is SMNVEV (reference sequence). V was trimmed by 2 bases and J by 4 bases, leaving 11 bases between them. The CDR3 runs 15 residues. This CDR3 is CASSLTPGGNEKLFF. The CDR3 DNA reads TGTGCCAGCAGTTTAACCCCGGGGGGTAATGAAAAACTGTTTTTT.

The chain carries TRBV27 and TRBJ1-1; TRBD1 matches at 7 bases. The CDR3 contains 14 residues. Trimming removed 4 bases from V and 0 bases from J; junction bases left unmatched: 2. CDR1 is MNHEY and CDR2 is SMNVEV in the germline V gene (reference sequence). CDR3 bases: TGTGCCAGCAGTTGGGGACAGCTGAACACTGAAGCTTTCTTT. Encoded protein: CASSWGQLNTEAFF.

The V gene is TRBV5-3, the J gene TRBJ1-5; weak D call: TRBD1 (5 bases). TRBV5-3 is sorted into the ORF group, with uncertain function. The V and J ends lost 2 bases and 8 bases respectively, with 23 bases between them. The CDR3 covers 17 residues. The CDR3, as DNA: TGTGCCAGAAGCTTTTTGCTCGACCGGGACCAAAGGGAGCCCCAGCATTTT. Translated: CARSFLLDRDQREPQHF.